This paragraph reports one T cell receptor (beta chain). TCRdb's table, derived via immunoSEQ multiplex PCR, lists solely in-frame clones and lacks some. The data contain a few hundred thousand clones, 83% of them singletons. Treatment meaning: some 20 received Ad26.COV2.S at low or high dose, single or two shots; roughly five received placebo; per-sample allocation not given. The samples were gathered on day 63 after the first injection of vaccine or placebo. The data are from a study of Ad26.COV2.S vaccination and SARS-CoV-2 variants. The wider study: In the study, Ad26.COV2.S was injected intramuscularly once, or twice 56 days apart.

Sequencing used peripheral blood, obtained in a trial of Ad26.COV2.S vaccine versus placebo. The clonotype was recovered from a person aged 18-65 years who received the Ad26.COV2.S COVID-19 vaccine or a placebo.

In DNA form, the CDR3 reads TGTGCCAGCTCACCTCTAGACAGGGGAAAAAACATTCAGTACTTC. Translation: CASSPLDRGKNIQYF. The rearrangement joins TRBV18 to TRBJ2-4; 8 nucleotides agree with TRBD1. Trimming took 3 bases from V and 4 from J; bases not matched to a gene: 5. The CDR3 has 15 amino acids. CDR1 and CDR2 from the germline V gene are KGHSH and LQKENI.